Sequencing of this TCR beta chain was carried out in a study of blood T cells in healthy people across ages. The authors ran a second PCR of about 6 to 11 cycles using a sample-barcoded 5' primer and a J-beta primer mix. TCRdb independently ran MiXCR on the 5' RACE reads; one entry per CDR3 protein. The table has over 700,000 distinct CDR3 sequences, about 48% seen once. The ends lost 7 bases at V and 8 bases at J; junction bases unmatched: 10. The CDR3 totals 15 residues. This TCR was sampled from a man at least 80 years old in good health. Sequencing was carried out using blood. The chain recombines TRBV12-3 or TRBV12-4 with TRBJ2-1; 11 nucleotides line up with TRBD1. CDR3 sequence (DNA): TGTGCCAGCACCGACGGACAGGGGGCGAGTGATGAGCAGTTCTTC. This codes for CASTDGQGASDEQFF.